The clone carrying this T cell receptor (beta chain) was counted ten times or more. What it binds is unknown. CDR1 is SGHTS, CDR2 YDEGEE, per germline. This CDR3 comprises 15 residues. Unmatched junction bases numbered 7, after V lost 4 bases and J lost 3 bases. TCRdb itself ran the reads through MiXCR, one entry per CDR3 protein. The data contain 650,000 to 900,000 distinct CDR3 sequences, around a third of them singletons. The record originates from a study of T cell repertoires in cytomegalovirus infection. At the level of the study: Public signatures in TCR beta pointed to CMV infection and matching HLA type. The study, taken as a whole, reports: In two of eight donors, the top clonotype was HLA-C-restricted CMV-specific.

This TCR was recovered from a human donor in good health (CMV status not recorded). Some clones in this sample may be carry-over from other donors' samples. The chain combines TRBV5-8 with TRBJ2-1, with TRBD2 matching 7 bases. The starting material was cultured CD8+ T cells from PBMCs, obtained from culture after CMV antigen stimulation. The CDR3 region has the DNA TGTGCCAGCAGCGAGATGGCTAGCGGCTACAATGAGCAGTTCTTC. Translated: CASSEMASGYNEQFF.